The 2 T cell receptor beta chains listed next were all sequenced from one sample in a study of cytomegalovirus exposure and HLA in healthy donors. Profiling relied on immunoSEQ multiplex PCR, and the TCRdb table lists in-frame clones only, not all of them. This sample carries 50,000 to 80,000 clones, 85% to 90% of them seen once, and the ten largest clones take roughly 1.8%. Sample: PBMCs. The receptors come from a woman in her late teens or twenties in good health and CMV-seronegative.

V is TRBV2 and J is TRBJ2-7, with D possibly TRBD1 on 5 matching bases. Deletions cut 7 bases from V and 3 bases from J, with 13 bases between. The CDR3 length is 13 residues. The V gene's germline CDR1 is SNHLY and CDR2 FYNNEI. Written as DNA, the CDR3 is TGTGCCAGCAAGGTTGGGCAGGGCTACGAGCAGTACTTC. Its protein is CASKVGQGYEQYF.

This chain joins TRBV2 and TRBJ1-2; 8 bases are a match to TRBD1. J lost 5 bases, V lost 7 bases, and 24 bases had no gene match. CDR1 SNHLY and CDR2 FYNNEI come from the germline V gene. The CDR3 contains 19 residues. This CDR3 is CASIPRLIIRGQGWYGYTF. The CDR3 DNA sequence: TGTGCCAGCATTCCCAGATTAATCATCCGAGGACAGGGTTGGTATGGCTACACCTTC.